This record concerns one T cell receptor beta chain sequence. What antigen it recognizes has not been identified. The sample holds no much larger clone one base away, and base qualities are not on file. The cohort consisted of some 670 healthy bone marrow donors. Cohort members were all nominally healthy when sampled, although unrecorded immune exposures were likely present. The donor was CMV seronegative and was included in the group of about 350 seronegative cohort members. Every donor gave a peripheral blood sample, and the peripheral blood mononuclear cells from that sample were used for TCR beta sequencing. Genomic DNA was extracted from the blood cell samples with the Qiagen DNeasy Blood Extraction Kit. The protocol used for the library was the immunoSEQ multiplex PCR assay. For the multiplex PCR, a mixture combining 60 forward primers for TCR Vbeta segments and 13 reverse primers for TCR Jbeta segments was used. The CDR3 region of rearranged TCR beta genes was amplified from genomic DNA with a multiplex PCR assay. On the Illumina HiSeq System, the amplified TCR beta libraries were sequenced as 87-base-pair reads. Per the original workflow: A later analysis tallied around 82 million unique TCR beta chains across the approximately 670 repertoires, and approximately 11 million of those chains were shared by two or more donors. To remove PCR and sequencing errors, raw reads were error-corrected and collapsed into unique sequences using a nearest-neighbor algorithm that merged closely related sequences. CDR3 sequences were aligned to IMGT reference sequences to assign V, D and J gene segments. Each retained sequence needed at least a six-nucleotide match to both a V gene segment and a J gene segment. A rearrangement counted as productive if the CDR3 had no stop codons and remained in frame with V and J, and every other rearrangement counted as non-productive. Following IMGT convention, CDR3 was defined as the stretch from the second conserved V-encoded cysteine to the conserved J-encoded phenylalanine. The earlier analysis of approximately 500 of the donors excluded sequences that lacked an unambiguous match to a single V gene segment. In an earlier analysis of some 590 of the donors, a V segment was called functional when productive rearrangements were above 56.7%, and segregating when the standard deviation between donors exceeded 5%. A statistical classification framework was developed to diagnose cytomegalovirus status using the catalog of TCR beta chain sequences. In a later analysis, V and J genes were assigned by comparing TCR nucleotide sequences against IMGT/GENE-DB human TR gene sequences. Using the TCRdist pipeline, a later analysis assigned CDR3 sequences along with most-parsimonious VDJ recombination scenarios. In a later analysis, each TCR beta chain was defined by its CDR3 amino acid sequence together with its V-gene family, and reads without a unique V-gene family were excluded. A later analysis removed 592 highly shared, low-generation-probability nucleotide sequences to deal with suspected cross-contamination and a sequencing artifact. A later analysis calculated a clonal expansion index for each public chain from normalized within-repertoire ranks of inferred template counts. A later analysis computed generation probabilities with a VDJ recombination model fitted to out-of-frame rearrangements, and checked the results against IGoR. In a later analysis, TCR-TCR, TCR-HLA and TCR-CMV co-occurrence was scored with hypergeometric tests, and a repertoire-size bias correction was applied to TCR pairs. False discovery rates were estimated in a later analysis by permuting HLA or CMV assignments 20 times. In a later analysis, co-occurring TCRs were grouped using DBSCAN, and TCRdist sequence similarity was added for clustering within HLA-allele-positive subsets. Co-occurrence clustering excluded repertoires with fewer than 30,000 or more than 120,000 public chains, plus five with anomalous nucleotide sharing. TCRdb mirrors the immuneACCESS table, restricted to in-frame sequences. Some clones are absent from its copies; in checked studies, under half trace to an unresolved V gene, and the reason for the others is unknown. For V, J and clone size, that table is used; D and trimming come from the DNA. A total of about 89,000 clones appear in this sample, 75% to 80% of them only once. Less than 4.5% of the sample goes to the ten largest clones.

The data originate from a study of cytomegalovirus exposure and HLA in healthy donors (dated by TCRdb to 2016 to 2017). In terms of the full investigation: According to an earlier analysis of 587 of the donors, about 170 million T cells yielded approximately 120 million unique TCR beta sequences and approximately 280 Gb of sequence data. An early release that covered 500 to 800 HLA-typed donors contained about 300 gigabases of sequencing data and tens of millions of unique TCR sequences. The study profiled the T cell repertoires of under 700 subjects by immunosequencing and related them to cytomegalovirus serostatus. A later analysis re-analyzed previously published TCR beta repertoires from roughly 600 donors and added high-resolution HLA genotyping to study TCR occurrence patterns. Every discovery cohort repertoire had been produced on one sequencing platform. In a later genetic analysis, genome-wide SNP genotypes for about three fifths of the roughly 670 donors were used, and that subset was treated as a discovery cohort. Typing coverage differed by locus: A, B, C, DRB1 and DQB1 were typed in roughly 620-630 donors, DQA1 in around 500, DPA1 in approximately 610, and DPB1 in 450 to 490. Alongside the repertoire data, information on donor age, sex, ethnicity and CMV serostatus was compiled. The study was designed to test whether signatures of past pathogen exposure could be identified by cataloging public T cell receptors. Across around 400 genotyped donors of the cohort, an average of roughly 200,000 unique TCR beta nucleotide sequences per donor were sequenced, and about a sixth of those sequences were non-productive. Along with the roughly 710-subject first cohort, a separate validation cohort of over a hundred different subjects was used. HLA typing covered class I and class II loci at four-digit resolution. The study combined high-throughput TCR immunosequencing, statistical association of individual TCRs with disease status, and machine learning to predict cytomegalovirus infection status. Rather than drawing on any new phenotypic data, the later analysis identified candidate immune exposures from TCR beta sequences and the way those sequences occurred across donors. Among the roughly 400 genotyped donors, around 81% belonged to the genetic ancestry cluster associated with self-reported Caucasian donors. Roughly 5 DR-DQ haplotypes were handled as single units for association and clustering because linkage in the cohort was strong. An earlier analysis of roughly 580 of the donors used high-throughput TCR beta sequencing to judge whether each TCR beta V gene segment behaved as functional or pseudogenic. On the study overall, not on this receptor specifically: The presence/absence analyses assumed that sequencing depth was roughly uniform across donors, and that assumption may not be true. CMV serostatus was the only immune exposure information available for the cohort. Cytomegalovirus status was reported to be diagnosed by the classifier with high specificity and sensitivity in both the original and validation cohorts. Because counts were too low, seventeen rarely observed V segments, including chromosome 9 orphons, were left out of the earlier analysis of 587 of the donors. While some public TCRs were present in many individuals, most TCR sequences turned up only very rarely across donors. HLA typing was unavailable for some donors at each locus, so association tests used only the typed subset. Some IMGT-functional V segments, including TRBV6-2 and TRBV6-3, could not be told apart with the 87-base-pair reads, so those segments were excluded. In an earlier analysis of more than 500 of the donors, most TCR beta V segments appeared in productive rearrangements about 90% or about 30% of the time, broadly matching IMGT annotations. In vitro tests confirmed that a few of the cytomegalovirus-associated TCR beta chains recognize cytomegalovirus antigens. In the study, around 160 TCR beta chains were listed as associated with cytomegalovirus. A group of highly shared sequence variants was considered likely to be a technical artifact of the sequencing pipeline. At a false discovery rate of 0.05, a later analysis linked 16,951 TCR beta sequences to specific HLA alleles. The authors suggested that the approach could potentially be extended to other disease states and immunological phenotypes. In a later analysis, HLA-associated TCR beta chains were found to be more clonally expanded and to have lower generation probabilities than equally common non-associated chains. According to a later analysis, most CMV-associated TCR beta chains appeared to be HLA-restricted, and the HLA associations seemed to be driven largely by CMV exposure. A further reported finding was that TCR beta sequences accurately predicted the HLA-A and HLA-B alleles for most subjects in the first cohort. When HLA alleles, especially DR and DQ, strongly co-occurred, TCR associations were difficult to assign to individual alleles. According to a later analysis, TCR association rates differed among HLA loci, with DRB1 alleles showing the most associated TCRs and HLA-C alleles showing the fewest. Compared with the 666-donor mean, donors in an Asian-associated ancestry cluster had fewer N-insertions in productive TCRs, according to a later genetic analysis. Linkage disequilibrium might explain the correlated functional status among segregating V segments, but an unknown experimental factor could not be ruled out. In this cohort, only TCR beta chains were sequenced, and detectable features were limited by the absence of alpha or paired-chain data. In a later analysis, several top co-occurrence clusters were reported to appear linked to parvovirus B19, influenza, CMV and Epstein-Barr virus. V-gene and J-gene trimming of TCR beta chains was associated with a missense DCLRE1C variant in a later genetic analysis, and the association was replicated in an independent cohort.

The CDR3 runs 13 amino acids, cysteine and phenylalanine included. The entry retains the CDR3 DNA only, 39 bases that are in frame from base 1. Trimming costs V 6 bases and J 1 base, and their ends lie 9 bases apart. The germline V gene (reference sequence) gives CDR1 as MNHEY and CDR2 as SMNVEV. This TCR derives from a man aged 25-40 years in good health and CMV-seronegative. Rearrangement joined TRBV27 to TRBJ1-1, with TRBD1 tentatively as D gene (5 bases match). The sequencing sample was made of PBMCs. Read as DNA, the sequence is TGTGCCAGCAGGATCACAGGGAACACTGAAGCTTTCTTT. Translated, this is CASRITGNTEAFF.